This TCR beta chain was identified during a study of T cell repertoires and Cas9 in healthy adults. The overall study: Multi-effector potency, cytotoxicity and lineage were assessed in SpCas9-reactive CD4 and CD8 T cells.

Repertoires were generated with immunoSEQ multiplex PCR, while TCRdb's copy carries only in-frame clones and drops some. The top ten hold just over 9% of the sample, which has about 1,400 clones, around 76% seen once. Trimming removed 2 bases from V and 4 bases from J; junction bases left unmatched: 7. The CDR3 covers 14 residues. CDR1 and CDR2 (germline): GTSNPN, SVGIG (reference sequence). Study conclusions and caveats: A high frequency of SpCas9-reactive regulatory T cells appeared within the response. SpCas9-reactive effector T cells were reportedly restrained in vitro by SpCas9-reactive regulatory T cells.

The source is a human donor in good health. This chain connects TRBV30 to TRBJ1-2; 7 nucleotides line up with TRBD1. Sequenced material: SpCas9-reactive Tregs (CD4+, CD25+, CD127-, CD137+, CD154-) from PBMCs; culture status not recorded. The CDR3 DNA follows: TGTGCCTGGAGTCTTCCCGGACAGGTCTATGGCTACACCTTC. Translating gives CAWSLPGQVYGYTF.